These 17 T cell receptor beta chains were sequenced from one sample in a study of T cell repertoires in cytomegalovirus infection. TCRdb re-called the reads through MiXCR, storing one row per CDR3 protein. The data contain about 920,000 distinct CDR3 sequences, 31% of them singletons. Their specific antigens are unknown. The sample in question was cultured CD8+ T cells from PBMCs, obtained from culture after CMV antigen stimulation. The receptors derive from a human donor in good health (CMV status not recorded). Some clones in this sample may be carry-over from other donors' samples.

Written as DNA, the CDR3 is TGTGCCAGCAGCCCAGAGGTGGTTTACTATGGCTACACCTTC. It codes for CASSPEVVYYGYTF. This chain joins TRBV5-8 and TRBJ1-2; D unclear. CDR3 length: 14 residues. CDR1 and CDR2 from the germline V gene are SGHTS and YDEGEE. V lost 4 bases to trimming and J lost 3 bases, with 13 bases between them.

This clonotype has a handful of counts. V and J are TRBV27 and TRBJ2-5; TRBD1 matches at 9 bases. This CDR3 is 14 amino acids long. Losses at the gene ends were 6 bases for V and 1 base for J; bases not matched to a gene: 3. Germline V gives CDR1 MNHEY, CDR2 SMNVEV (reference sequence). The CDR3 loop reads CASRVTGGQETQYF. CDR3 DNA: TGTGCCAGCAGGGTGACAGGGGGCCAAGAGACCCAGTACTTC.

This clonotype was observed once. The DNA for the CDR3 is TGTGCCAGCAGACCGGGACAGGACTCTTACGAGCAGTACTTC. Translated: CASRPGQDSYEQYF. This chain uses TRBV27 with TRBJ2-7; 8 bases are shared with TRBD1. From germline, CDR1 is MNHEY and CDR2 SMNVEV (reference sequence). The junction had 8 bases not matched to a gene; V was cut back by 6 bases and J by 4 bases. There are 14 residues in the CDR3.

With regard to this clonotype: One end of the junction is discordant with germline, which a read error may explain. The chain is built from TRBV5-1 and TRBJ1-5, with a tentative D call TRBD1 (5 bases). Germline loops: CDR1 SGHRS, CDR2 YFSETQ. The CDR3 covers 15 residues. The CDR3: CTSSLWGKSNQPQHF. The CDR3 DNA reads TGCACCAGCAGCTTGTGGGGGAAGAGCAATCAGCCCCAGCATTTT.

This sequence joins TRBV27 and TRBJ2-7; D is unresolved. Trimming left V 0 bases short and J 2 bases short, with 11 bases between. CDR3 length: 15 amino acids. Germline-derived CDR1 and CDR2 are MNHEY and SMNVEV (reference sequence). The DNA for the CDR3 is TGTGCCAGCAGTTTATCGTCTAGGAGACCCTACGAGCAGTACGTC. As protein: CASSLSSRRPYEQYV.

V usage is TRBV6-2 or TRBV6-3 and J usage is TRBJ2-3, with D possibly being TRBD1 (7 bases). The CDR3 has 16 residues. Germline CDR1 MNHEY, CDR2 SVGEGT. The V end lost 4 bases, the J end lost 3 bases, and 17 bases lay between the germline ends. The CDR3 is CASSSFGGTETDTQYF. CDR3 DNA sequence: TGTGCCAGCAGTTCTTTTGGCGGGACAGAAACAGATACGCAGTATTTT.

This clonotype was seen ten or more times. V usage is TRBV7-6 and J usage is TRBJ1-1, with a tentative D call TRBD1 (5 bases). V gave up 8 bases and J gave up 3 bases, with 13 bases separating them. This CDR3 is built from 13 residues. CDR1 SGHVS and CDR2 FNYEAQ come from the germline V gene. The CDR3 reads CASRDGIYTEAFF. In DNA form, the CDR3 reads TGTGCCAGCCGGGACGGTATTTACACTGAAGCTTTCTTT. The whole variable domain, remainder taken from reference TRBV7-6 and TRBJ1-1, is GAGVSQSPRYKVTKRGQDVALRCDPISGHVSLYWYRQALGQGPEFLTYFNYEAQQDKSGLPNDRFSAERPEGSISTLTIQRTEQRDSAMYRCASRDGIYTEAFFGQGTRLTVV.

CDR3 loop: CASSTAGTGPGGANVLTF. For the CDR3, the DNA is TGCGCCAGCAGCACCGCCGGGACAGGTCCTGGGGGGGCCAACGTCCTGACTTTC. V gene TRBV5-1 combines with J gene TRBJ2-6, with 8 bases matching TRBD1. The V gene's germline CDR1 is SGHRS and CDR2 YFSETQ. This CDR3 spans 18 amino acids. The V segment lost 4 bases and the J segment 4 bases; nucleotides outside the gene matches: 13.

This clonotype came up a few times. V gene TRBV7-9 combines with J gene TRBJ1-5; no reliable D call. Germline V gene sequence: CDR1 SEHNR, CDR2 FQNEAQ (reference sequence). This CDR3 is 11 amino acids long. V was trimmed by 5 bases and J by 11 bases, leaving 10 bases between them. The CDR3 loop reads CASSRGVAQHF. The CDR3 DNA is TGTGCCAGCAGCCGTGGGGTTGCCCAGCATTTT.

The genes are TRBV7-9 and TRBJ1-1, with D possibly TRBD1 on 5 matching bases. Trimming cost V 5 bases and J 2 bases, with 15 bases left between them. Germline CDR1 SEHNR, CDR2 FQNEAQ (reference sequence). This CDR3 comprises 15 residues. The CDR3 sequence: CASSQFGTVNTEAFF. Here the CDR3 DNA reads TGTGCCAGCAGCCAATTCGGGACGGTTAACACTGAAGCTTTCTTT.

The chain recombines TRBV19 with TRBJ1-1, with TRBD1 identical over 9 bases. The CDR3 extends over 15 amino acids. Germline V gene sequence: CDR1 LNHDA, CDR2 SQIVND (reference sequence). After removal of 7 bases from V and 5 bases from J, the junction contained 11 bases not matched to a gene. CDR3 region: CASTPMTGGETEAFF. CDR3 coding DNA: TGTGCCAGTACCCCTATGACAGGGGGTGAAACTGAAGCTTTCTTT.

This clonotype was detected many times. The rearrangement joins TRBV7-9 to TRBJ1-5, with D perhaps TRBD1 (6 bases). Trimming removed 5 bases from V and 0 bases from J, with 14 bases in between. Germline values: CDR1 SEHNR, CDR2 FQNEAQ (reference sequence). The CDR3 spans 16 residues. CDR3 in DNA: TGTGCCAGCAGCCAGGGGTCCTCTTATAGCAATCAGCCCCAGCATTTT. The encoded protein is CASSQGSSYSNQPQHF.

The V gene is TRBV7-9, the J gene TRBJ1-1; 11 bases fit TRBD1. Germline V lookup: CDR1 SEHNR, CDR2 FQNEAQ (reference sequence). The CDR3 is made up of 16 amino acids. V dropped 8 bases and J dropped 0; count of bases not matched to a gene: 8. The CDR3: CASQSRDRGMNTEAFF. In DNA form, the CDR3 reads TGTGCCAGCCAAAGCCGGGACAGGGGGATGAACACTGAAGCTTTCTTT.

The J gene is TRBJ2-5, the V gene TRBV7-6; no firm D call. The germline gives CDR1 SGHVS, CDR2 FNYEAQ. V was pared by 5 bases and J by 10 bases, with 5 bases between. CDR3 length equals 9 residues. CDR3 coding DNA: TGTGCCAGCAGCCCCCTCCAGTACTTC. Amino acids: CASSPLQYF. Complete variable domain (other parts from reference TRBV7-6 and TRBJ2-5): GAGVSQSPRYKVTKRGQDVALRCDPISGHVSLYWYRQALGQGPEFLTYFNYEAQQDKSGLPNDRFSAERPEGSISTLTIQRTEQRDSAMYRCASSPLQYFGPGTRLLVL.

This chain joins TRBV12-5 and TRBJ2-5, with TRBD2 matching 12 bases. This CDR3 is 16 amino acids long. Per the germline V gene, CDR1 is LGHNT and CDR2 is FRNRAP. V gave up 0 bases and J gave up 2 bases; unmatched junction bases: 1. CDR3 bases: TGTGCTAGTGGTTTGGTACTAGCGGGGGGACAAGAGACCCAGTACTTC. This gives the protein CASGLVLAGGQETQYF.

This clonotype was detected ten times or more. The gene calls are TRBV7-2 and TRBJ2-3, with D possibly being TRBD2 (5 bases). The V gene lost 2 bases and the J gene lost 7 bases, with 19 bases spanning the gap. Per germline, CDR1 SGHTA and CDR2 FQGNSA. The CDR3 spans 16 residues. CDR3 in DNA: TGTGCCAGCAGCTTAACCCGGACTGGTATTTCCTATACGCAGTATTTT. It codes for CASSLTRTGISYTQYF.

The chain has TRBV6-1 and TRBJ1-1; D is ambiguous. The V and J ends lost 1 base and 4 bases respectively, with 7 bases between them. The CDR3 is made up of 13 amino acids. Germline lookup yields CDR1 MNHNS and CDR2 SASEGT. CDR3 in amino acids: CASSEGPGTEAFF. The CDR3 region has the DNA TGTGCCAGCAGTGAAGGACCTGGCACTGAAGCTTTCTTT.